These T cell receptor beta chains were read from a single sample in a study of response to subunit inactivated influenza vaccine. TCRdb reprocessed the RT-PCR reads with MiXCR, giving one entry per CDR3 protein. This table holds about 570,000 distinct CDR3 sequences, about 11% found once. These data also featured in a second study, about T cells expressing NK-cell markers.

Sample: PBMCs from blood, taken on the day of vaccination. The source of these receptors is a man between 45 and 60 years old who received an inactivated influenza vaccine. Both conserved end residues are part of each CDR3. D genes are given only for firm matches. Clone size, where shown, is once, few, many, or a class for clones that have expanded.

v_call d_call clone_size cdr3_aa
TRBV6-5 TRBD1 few CASSYRQGSTGELFF
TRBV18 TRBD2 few CASSSSGAPFTGELFF
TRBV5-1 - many CASSVTGIQETQYF
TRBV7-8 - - CASSLVPGRGLNEQFF
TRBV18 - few CASSPSAGKETQYF
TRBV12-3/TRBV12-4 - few CASSPLTNEKLFF
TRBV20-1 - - CSASPGPNEQFF
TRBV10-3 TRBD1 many CAISGRTGNTDTQYF
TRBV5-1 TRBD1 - CASSSATGGWAFF
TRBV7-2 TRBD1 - CASSLQGAGETQYF
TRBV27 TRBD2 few CASSSGGVYNEQFF
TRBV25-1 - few CASSEGGRTEAFF
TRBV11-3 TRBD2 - CASSLRSGRTDTQYF
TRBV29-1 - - CSVEDQGLSSYEQYF
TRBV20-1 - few CSAARAANYEQYF
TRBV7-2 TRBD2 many CASSLTSGGYNEQFF
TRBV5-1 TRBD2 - CASSSGYLAGAVNEQFF
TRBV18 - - CASSPPLRGARNEQFF
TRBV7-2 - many CASSSRAPQLPGELFF
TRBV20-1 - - CSASGSSSYNEQFF
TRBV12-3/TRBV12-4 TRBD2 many CASVWGGGAFRVGSYNEQFF
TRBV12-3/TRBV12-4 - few CASSLGRGISYEQYF
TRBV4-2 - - CASSQVGLSSYNEQFF
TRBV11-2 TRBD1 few CASSLGTGVREQYF
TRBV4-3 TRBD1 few CASSQLPGQGYEQYF
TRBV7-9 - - CASSLVAARQETQYF
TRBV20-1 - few CSAPSPGAGSNEQFF
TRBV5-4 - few CASSSRLTSSSYNEQFF
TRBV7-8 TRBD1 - CASAGQGDNEQFF